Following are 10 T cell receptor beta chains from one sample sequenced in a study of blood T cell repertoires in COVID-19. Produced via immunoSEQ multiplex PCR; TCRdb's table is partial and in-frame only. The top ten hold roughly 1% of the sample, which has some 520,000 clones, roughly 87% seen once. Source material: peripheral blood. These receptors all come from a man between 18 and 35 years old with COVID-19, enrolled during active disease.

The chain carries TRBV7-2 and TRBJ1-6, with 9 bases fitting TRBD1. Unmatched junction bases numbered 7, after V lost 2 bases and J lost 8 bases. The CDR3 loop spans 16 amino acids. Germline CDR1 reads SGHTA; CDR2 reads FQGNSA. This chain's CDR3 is CASSLQRDRVDSPLHF. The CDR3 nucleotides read TGTGCCAGCAGCTTACAACGGGACAGGGTAGATTCACCCCTCCACTTT.

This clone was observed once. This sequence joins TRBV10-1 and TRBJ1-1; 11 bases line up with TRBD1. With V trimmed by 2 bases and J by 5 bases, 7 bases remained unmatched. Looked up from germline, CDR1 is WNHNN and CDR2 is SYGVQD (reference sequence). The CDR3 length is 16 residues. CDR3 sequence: CASSERTGGAGTEAFF. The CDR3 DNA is TGCGCCAGCAGTGAGAGGACAGGGGGCGCGGGGACTGAAGCTTTCTTT.

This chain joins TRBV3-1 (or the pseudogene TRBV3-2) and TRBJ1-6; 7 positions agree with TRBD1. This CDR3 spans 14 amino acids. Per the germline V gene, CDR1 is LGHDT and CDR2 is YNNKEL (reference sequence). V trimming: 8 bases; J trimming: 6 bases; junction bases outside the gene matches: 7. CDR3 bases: TGTGCCAGCGTAGGGACAGCCCTTAATTCACCCCTCCACTTT. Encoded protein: CASVGTALNSPLHF.

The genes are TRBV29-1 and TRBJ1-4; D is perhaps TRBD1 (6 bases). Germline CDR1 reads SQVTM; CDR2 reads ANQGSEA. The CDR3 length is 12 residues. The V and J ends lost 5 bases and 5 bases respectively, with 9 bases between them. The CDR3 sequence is CSVWGQNEKLFF. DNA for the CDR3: TGCAGCGTTTGGGGGCAGAATGAAAAACTGTTTTTT.

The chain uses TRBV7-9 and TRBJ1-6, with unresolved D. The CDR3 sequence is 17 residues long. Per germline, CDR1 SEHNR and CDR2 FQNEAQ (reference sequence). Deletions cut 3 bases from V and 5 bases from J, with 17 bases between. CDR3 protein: CASSLRHEEGHNSPLHF. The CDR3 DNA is TGTGCCAGCAGCTTGCGGCATGAAGAAGGTCATAATTCACCCCTCCACTTT.

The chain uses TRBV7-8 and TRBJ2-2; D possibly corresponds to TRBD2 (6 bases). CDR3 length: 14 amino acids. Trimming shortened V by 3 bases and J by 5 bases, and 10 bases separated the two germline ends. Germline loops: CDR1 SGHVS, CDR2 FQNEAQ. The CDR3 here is CASSFGGITGELFF. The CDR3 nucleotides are TGTGCCAGCAGCTTTGGCGGGATAACCGGGGAGCTGTTTTTT.

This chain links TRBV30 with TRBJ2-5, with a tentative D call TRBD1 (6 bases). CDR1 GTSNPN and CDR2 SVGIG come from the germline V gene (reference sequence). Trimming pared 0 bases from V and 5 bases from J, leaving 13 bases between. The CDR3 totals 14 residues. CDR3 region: CAWSVGRGVETQYF. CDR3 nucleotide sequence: TGTGCCTGGAGTGTGGGCAGGGGTGTGGAGACCCAGTACTTC.

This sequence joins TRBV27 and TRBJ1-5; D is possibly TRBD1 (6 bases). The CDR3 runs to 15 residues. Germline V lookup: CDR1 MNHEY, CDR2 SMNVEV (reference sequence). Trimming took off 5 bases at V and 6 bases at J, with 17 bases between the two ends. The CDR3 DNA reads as TGTGCCAGCAGTCCAACAACAGGGTTCACTCAGCCCCAGCATTTT. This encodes CASSPTTGFTQPQHF.

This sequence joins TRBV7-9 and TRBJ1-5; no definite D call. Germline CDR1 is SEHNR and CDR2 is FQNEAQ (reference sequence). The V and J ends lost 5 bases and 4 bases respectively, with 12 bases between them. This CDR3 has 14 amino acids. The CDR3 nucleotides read TGTGCCAGCAGCGATAGACGAGGGAATCAGCCCCAGCATTTT. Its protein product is CASSDRRGNQPQHF.

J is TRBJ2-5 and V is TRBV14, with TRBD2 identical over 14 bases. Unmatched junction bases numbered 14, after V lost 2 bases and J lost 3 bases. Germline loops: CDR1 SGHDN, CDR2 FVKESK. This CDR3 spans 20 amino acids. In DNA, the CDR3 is TGTGCCAGCAGCCAACAACCGGGACTAGCGGGAGCGATGGGGAAAGAGACCCAGTACTTC. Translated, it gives CASSQQPGLAGAMGKETQYF.